These T cell receptor beta chains were read from a single sample in a study of blood T cell repertoires in COVID-19. The method was immunoSEQ multiplex PCR; TCRdb's version includes in-frame clones alone and lacks a portion of them. Of fewer than 600,000 clones in the sample, 88% were seen once. The sequenced material came from PBMCs or T cells enriched from blood (not recorded which). The receptor set was obtained from a middle-aged woman who had recovered from COVID-19. CDR3s include the opening cysteine and the closing phenylalanine or tryptophan.

j_call v_call cdr3_aa
TRBJ2-4 TRBV4-3 CASSQDLPRGGALNIQYF
TRBJ1-2 TRBV9 CASSPDRGSYTF
TRBJ2-1 TRBV5-1 CASSLISADYNEQFF
TRBJ1-1 TRBV19 CARQQGGTGNRNTEAFF
TRBJ2-5 TRBV10-2 CASSASGTTQETQYF
TRBJ1-2 TRBV2 CASSAVPQAGYGYTF
TRBJ1-5 TRBV5-6 CASSSTGGNQPQHF
TRBJ2-7 TRBV6-5 CASSYTSSGRSSGQYF
TRBJ1-5 TRBV6-5 CASSYSRGGQPQHF
TRBJ2-7 TRBV15 CATSRDLGQVRF
TRBJ2-2 TRBV30 CAWSAGGRSGELFF
TRBJ2-1 TRBV10-3 CAISDRVVHEQFF
TRBJ2-1 TRBV11-3 CASSTTSSGLQFF
TRBJ2-7 TRBV27 CASSLLAASYEQYF
TRBJ2-2 TRBV7-9 CASSPTGTTNTGELFF
TRBJ1-1 TRBV19 CASSIDLSEAFF
TRBJ1-2 TRBV7-9 CASSWIQGNGYTF
TRBJ1-2 TRBV13 CASSASDRSLYGYTF
TRBJ1-1 TRBV19 CASRTSDRLNTEAFF
TRBJ2-3 TRBV3-1/TRBV3-2 CASSQGVVEDTQYF
TRBJ2-1 TRBV7-8 CASSLSYTGQGTSYNEQFF
TRBJ1-3 TRBV10-3 CAIRGTTRGNTIYF
TRBJ1-5 TRBV19 CASSTLVELEGNQPQHF
TRBJ2-1 TRBV10-3 CAISELQGRGRGNEQFF
TRBJ1-6 TRBV18 CASSPPGSYNSPLHF
TRBJ2-3 TRBV4-1 CASSYGGPADTQYF
TRBJ1-4 TRBV12-3/TRBV12-4 CASSLSGEKLFF
TRBJ2-1 TRBV14 CASSQVAGDDEQFF
TRBJ2-7 TRBV20-1 CSAIDGQTFYEQYF
TRBJ2-1 TRBV11-3 CASSSRVDSYNEQFF
TRBJ1-1 TRBV10-3 CAISEKELWGPDTEAFF
TRBJ2-2 TRBV6-1 CASSEATGAGELFF
TRBJ2-7 TRBV9 CASSVGTGIGEQYF
TRBJ2-2 TRBV4-3 CASSQEEGTGELFF
TRBJ1-5 TRBV24-1 CATSDLGGGNQPQHF
TRBJ1-1 TRBV19 CASSIDLRGGNTEAFF
TRBJ2-2 TRBV10-3 CAISEFAGTGYTGELFF
TRBJ2-7 TRBV5-8 CASSFLAGEYYEQYF
TRBJ2-3 TRBV5-1 CASSLPSRNTDTQYF
TRBJ1-1 TRBV5-4 CASSLVKGQRGLNTEAFF
TRBJ1-2 TRBV27 CASSKRQADYGYTF
TRBJ2-2 TRBV6-4 CASSEDYTGELFF
TRBJ2-7 TRBV19 CASSIPADRGVHEQYF
TRBJ1-1 TRBV4-1 CASSQDRTDTEAFF
TRBJ2-1 TRBV9 CASSSPDSDNEQFF
TRBJ1-1 TRBV7-6 CASSLAPGGAGNTEAFF
TRBJ2-4 TRBV14 CASSQDRDIQYF
TRBJ1-5 TRBV6-6 CASSYGADFSNQPQHF